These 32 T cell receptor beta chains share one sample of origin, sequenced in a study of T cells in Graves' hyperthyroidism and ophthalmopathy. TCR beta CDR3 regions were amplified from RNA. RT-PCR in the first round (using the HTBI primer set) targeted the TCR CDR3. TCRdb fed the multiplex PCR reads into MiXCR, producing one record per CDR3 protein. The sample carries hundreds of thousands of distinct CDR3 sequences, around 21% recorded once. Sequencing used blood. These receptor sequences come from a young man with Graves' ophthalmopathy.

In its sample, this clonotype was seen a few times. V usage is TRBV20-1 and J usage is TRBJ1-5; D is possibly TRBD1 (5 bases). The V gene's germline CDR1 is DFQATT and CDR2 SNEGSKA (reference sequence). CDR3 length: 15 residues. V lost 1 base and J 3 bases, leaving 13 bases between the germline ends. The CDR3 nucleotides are TGCAGTGCTAGAGCTGAAAGTGGGACCAATCAGCCCCAGCATTTT. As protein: CSARAESGTNQPQHF.

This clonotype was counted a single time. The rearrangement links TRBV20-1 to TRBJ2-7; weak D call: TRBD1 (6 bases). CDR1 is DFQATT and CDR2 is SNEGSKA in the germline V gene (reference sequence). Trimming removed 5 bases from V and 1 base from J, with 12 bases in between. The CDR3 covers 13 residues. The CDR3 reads CSAAGTQSYEQYF. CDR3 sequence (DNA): TGCAGTGCTGCCGGGACACAATCCTACGAGCAGTACTTC.

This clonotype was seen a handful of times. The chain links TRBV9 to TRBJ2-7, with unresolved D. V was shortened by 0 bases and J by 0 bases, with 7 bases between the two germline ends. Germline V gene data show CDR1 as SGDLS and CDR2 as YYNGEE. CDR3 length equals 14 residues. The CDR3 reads CASSVASTSYEQYF. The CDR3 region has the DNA TGTGCCAGCAGCGTAGCGTCTACCTCCTACGAGCAGTACTTC. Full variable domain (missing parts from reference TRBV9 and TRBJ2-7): DSGVTQTPKHLITATGQRVTLRCSPRSGDLSVYWYQQSLDQGLQFLIQYYNGEERAKGNILERFSAQQFPDLHSELNLSSLELGDSALYFCASSVASTSYEQYFGPGTRLTVT.

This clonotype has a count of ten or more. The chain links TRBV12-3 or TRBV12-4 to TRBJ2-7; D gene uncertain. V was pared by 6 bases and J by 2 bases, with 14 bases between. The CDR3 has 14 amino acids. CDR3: CASRPGRNAYEQYF. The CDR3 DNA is TGTGCCAGCAGACCAGGAAGGAATGCCTACGAGCAGTACTTC.

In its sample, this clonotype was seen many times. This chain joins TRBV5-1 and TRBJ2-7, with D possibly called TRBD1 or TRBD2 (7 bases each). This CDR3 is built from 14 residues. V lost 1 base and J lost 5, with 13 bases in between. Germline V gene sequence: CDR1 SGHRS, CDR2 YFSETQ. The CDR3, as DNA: TGCGCCAGCAGCTTGAGACAGGGAGGGGACGAGCAGTACTTC. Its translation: CASSLRQGGDEQYF. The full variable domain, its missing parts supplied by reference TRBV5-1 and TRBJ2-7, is KAGVTQTPRYLIKTRGQQVTLSCSPISGHRSVSWYQQTPGQGLQFLFEYFSETQRNKGNFPGRFSGRQFSNSRSEMNVSTLELGDSALYLCASSLRQGGDEQYFGPGTRLTVT.

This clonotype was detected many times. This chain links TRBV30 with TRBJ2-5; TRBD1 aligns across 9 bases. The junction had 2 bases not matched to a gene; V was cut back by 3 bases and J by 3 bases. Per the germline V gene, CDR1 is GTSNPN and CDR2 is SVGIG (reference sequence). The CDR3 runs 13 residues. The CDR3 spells CAWSGQGKETQYF. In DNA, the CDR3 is TGTGCCTGGAGCGGACAGGGGAAAGAGACCCAGTACTTC.

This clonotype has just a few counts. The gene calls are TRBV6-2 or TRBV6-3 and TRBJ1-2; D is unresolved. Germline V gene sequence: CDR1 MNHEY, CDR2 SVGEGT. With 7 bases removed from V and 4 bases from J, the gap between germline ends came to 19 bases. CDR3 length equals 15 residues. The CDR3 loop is CASTPSAANPYGYTF. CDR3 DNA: TGTGCCAGCACTCCCTCGGCAGCCAACCCCTATGGCTACACCTTC.

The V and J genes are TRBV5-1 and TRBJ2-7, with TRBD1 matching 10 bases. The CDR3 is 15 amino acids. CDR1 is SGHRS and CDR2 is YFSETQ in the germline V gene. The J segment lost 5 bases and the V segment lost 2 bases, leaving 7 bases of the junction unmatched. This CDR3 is CASSLSGTGDHEQYF. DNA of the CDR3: TGCGCCAGCAGCTTATCCGGGACAGGGGACCACGAGCAGTACTTC.

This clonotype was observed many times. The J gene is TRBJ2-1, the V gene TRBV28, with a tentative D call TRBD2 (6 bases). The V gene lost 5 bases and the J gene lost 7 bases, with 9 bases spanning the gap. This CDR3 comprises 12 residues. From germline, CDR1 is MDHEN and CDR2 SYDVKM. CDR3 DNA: TGTGCCAGCAGTAGGGGACTTAATGAGCAGTTCTTC. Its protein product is CASSRGLNEQFF. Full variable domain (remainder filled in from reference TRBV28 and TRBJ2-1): DVKVTQSSRYLVKRTGEKVFLECVQDMDHENMFWYRQDPGLGLRLIYFSYDVKMKEKGDIPEGYSVSREKKERFSLILESASTNQTSMYLCASSRGLNEQFFGPGTRLTVL.

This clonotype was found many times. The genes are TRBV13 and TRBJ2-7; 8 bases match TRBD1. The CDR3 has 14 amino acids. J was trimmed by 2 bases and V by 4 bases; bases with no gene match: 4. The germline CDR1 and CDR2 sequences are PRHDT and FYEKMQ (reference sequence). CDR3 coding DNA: TGTGCCAGCAGCTCTTGGACAGGGACCTACGAGCAGTACTTC. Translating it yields CASSSWTGTYEQYF.

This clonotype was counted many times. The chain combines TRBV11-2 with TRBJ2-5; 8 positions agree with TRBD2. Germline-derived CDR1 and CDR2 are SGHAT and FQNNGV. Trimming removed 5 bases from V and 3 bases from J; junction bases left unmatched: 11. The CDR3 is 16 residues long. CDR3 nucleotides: TGTGCCAGCAGCCGGGCGGGGGGCCCGGTAGAAGAGACCCAGTACTTC. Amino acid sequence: CASSRAGGPVEETQYF.

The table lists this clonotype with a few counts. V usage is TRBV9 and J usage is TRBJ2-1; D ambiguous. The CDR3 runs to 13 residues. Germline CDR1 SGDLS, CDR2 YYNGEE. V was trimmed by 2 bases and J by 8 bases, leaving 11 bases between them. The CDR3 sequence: CASSVEFTDEQFF. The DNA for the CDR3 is TGTGCCAGCAGCGTTGAGTTCACCGATGAGCAGTTCTTC.

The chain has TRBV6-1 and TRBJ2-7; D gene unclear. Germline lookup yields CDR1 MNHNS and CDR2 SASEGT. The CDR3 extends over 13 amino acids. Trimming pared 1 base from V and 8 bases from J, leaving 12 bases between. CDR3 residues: CASSEVPSSKQYF. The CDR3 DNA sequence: TGTGCCAGCAGTGAAGTCCCCAGCTCTAAGCAGTACTTC.

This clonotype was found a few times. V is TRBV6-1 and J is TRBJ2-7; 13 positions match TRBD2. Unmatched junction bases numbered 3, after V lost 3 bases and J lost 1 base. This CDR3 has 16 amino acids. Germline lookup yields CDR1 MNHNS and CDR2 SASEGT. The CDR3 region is CASSESTSGRSYEQYF. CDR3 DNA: TGTGCCAGCAGTGAGTCGACTAGCGGGAGGTCCTACGAGCAGTACTTC.

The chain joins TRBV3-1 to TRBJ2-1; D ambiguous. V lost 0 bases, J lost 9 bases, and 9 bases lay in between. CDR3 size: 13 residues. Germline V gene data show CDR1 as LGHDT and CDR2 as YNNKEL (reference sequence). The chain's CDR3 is CASSQDPWGEQFF. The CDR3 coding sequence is TGTGCCAGCAGCCAAGATCCCTGGGGTGAGCAGTTCTTC.

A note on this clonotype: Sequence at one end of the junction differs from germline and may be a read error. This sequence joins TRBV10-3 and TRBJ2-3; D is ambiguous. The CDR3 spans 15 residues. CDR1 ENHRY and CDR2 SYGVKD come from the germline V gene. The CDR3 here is CAIGEPRRNTDTQYF. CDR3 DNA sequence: TGTGCCATCGGTGAGCCGAGGCGGAACACAGATACGCAGTATTTT.

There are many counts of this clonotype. The CDR3 protein is CASSLFAGSPLHF. The CDR3, as DNA: TGTGCCAGCAGCCTCTTCGCCGGTTCACCCCTCCACTTT. The V gene is TRBV11-3, the J gene TRBJ1-6, with D unclear. The CDR3 has 13 amino acids. Trimming stripped 5 bases from V and 9 bases from J, with 11 bases between. Germline loops: CDR1 SGHNT, CDR2 YENEEA. The entire variable domain, with the rest obtained from reference TRBV11-3 and TRBJ1-6, is as follows: EAGVVQSPRYKIIEKKQPVAFWCNPISGHNTLYWYLQNLGQGPELLIRYENEEAVDDSQLPKDRFSAERLKGVDSTLKIQPAELGDSAVYLCASSLFAGSPLHFGNGTRLTVT.

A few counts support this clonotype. CDR3 coding DNA: TGTGCCTGGAGTACCCCGGGGGATTATAGCAATCAGCCCCAGCATTTT. It is translated as CAWSTPGDYSNQPQHF. V gene TRBV30 combines with J gene TRBJ1-5; D is perhaps TRBD1 (5 bases). V lost 2 bases and J lost 0, with 14 bases in between. The CDR3 contains 16 residues. Germline V gene data show CDR1 as GTSNPN and CDR2 as SVGIG (reference sequence).

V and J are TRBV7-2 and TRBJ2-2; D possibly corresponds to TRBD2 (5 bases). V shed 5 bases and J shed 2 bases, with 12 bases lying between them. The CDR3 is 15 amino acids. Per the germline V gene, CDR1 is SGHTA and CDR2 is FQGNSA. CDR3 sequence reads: CASSRTGYNTGELFF. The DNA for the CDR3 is TGTGCCAGCAGCCGGACTGGATACAACACCGGGGAGCTGTTTTTT.

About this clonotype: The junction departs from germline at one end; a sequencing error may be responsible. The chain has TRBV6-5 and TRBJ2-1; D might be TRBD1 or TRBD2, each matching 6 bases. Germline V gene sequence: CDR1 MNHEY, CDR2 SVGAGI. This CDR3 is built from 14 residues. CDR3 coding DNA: TGTGCCAGCAGTGACTCGGAGGGGGGCAATGAGCAGTTCTTC. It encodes CASSDSEGGNEQFF.

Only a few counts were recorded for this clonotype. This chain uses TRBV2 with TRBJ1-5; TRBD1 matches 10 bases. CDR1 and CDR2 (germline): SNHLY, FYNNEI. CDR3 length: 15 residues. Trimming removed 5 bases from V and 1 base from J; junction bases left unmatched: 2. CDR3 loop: CASSRQGASNQPQHF. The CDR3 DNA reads TGTGCCAGCAGTAGACAGGGGGCGAGCAATCAGCCCCAGCATTTT.

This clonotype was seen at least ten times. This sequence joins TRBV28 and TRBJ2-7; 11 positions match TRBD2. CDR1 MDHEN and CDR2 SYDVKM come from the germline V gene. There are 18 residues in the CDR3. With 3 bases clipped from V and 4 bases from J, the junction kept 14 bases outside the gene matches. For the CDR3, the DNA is TGTGCCAGCAGTTTGAGCGGTATAGCGGGAGGGAATCCTTACGAGCAGTACTTC. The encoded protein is CASSLSGIAGGNPYEQYF.

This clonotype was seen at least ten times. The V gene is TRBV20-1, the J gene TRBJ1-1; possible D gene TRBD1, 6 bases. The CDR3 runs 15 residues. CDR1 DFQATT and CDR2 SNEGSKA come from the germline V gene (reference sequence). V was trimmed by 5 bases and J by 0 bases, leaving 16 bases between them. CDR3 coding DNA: TGCAGTGCTCCTAGAGGGGGAGAGGTGAACACTGAAGCTTTCTTT. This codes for CSAPRGGEVNTEAFF.

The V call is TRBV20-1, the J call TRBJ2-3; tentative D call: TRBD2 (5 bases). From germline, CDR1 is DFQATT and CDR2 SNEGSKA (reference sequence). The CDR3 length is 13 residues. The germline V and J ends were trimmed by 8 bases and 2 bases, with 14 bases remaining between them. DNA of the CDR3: TGCAGTTACATCGCTAGCACCACAGATACGCAGTATTTT. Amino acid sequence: CSYIASTTDTQYF.

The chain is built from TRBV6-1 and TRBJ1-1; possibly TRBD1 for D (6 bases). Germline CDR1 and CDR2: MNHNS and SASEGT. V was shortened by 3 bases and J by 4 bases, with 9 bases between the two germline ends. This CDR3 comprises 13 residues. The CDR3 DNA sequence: TGTGCCAGCAGTGAGCGGGGGGCCACTGAAGCTTTCTTT. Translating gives CASSERGATEAFF.

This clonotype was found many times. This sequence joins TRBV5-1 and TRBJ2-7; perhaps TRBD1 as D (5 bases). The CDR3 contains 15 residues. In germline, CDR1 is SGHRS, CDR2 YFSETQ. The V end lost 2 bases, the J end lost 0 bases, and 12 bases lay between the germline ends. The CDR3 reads CASSFRQRSSYEQYF. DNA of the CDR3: TGCGCCAGCAGCTTCAGACAGAGGAGCTCCTACGAGCAGTACTTC.

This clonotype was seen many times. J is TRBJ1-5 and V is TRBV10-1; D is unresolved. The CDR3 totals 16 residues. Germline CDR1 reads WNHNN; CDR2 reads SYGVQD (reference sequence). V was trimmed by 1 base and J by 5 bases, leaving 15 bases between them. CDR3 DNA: TGCGCCAGCAGTGAGTGGAAAGGGTCCTCCGATCAGCCCCAGCATTTT. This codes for CASSEWKGSSDQPQHF.

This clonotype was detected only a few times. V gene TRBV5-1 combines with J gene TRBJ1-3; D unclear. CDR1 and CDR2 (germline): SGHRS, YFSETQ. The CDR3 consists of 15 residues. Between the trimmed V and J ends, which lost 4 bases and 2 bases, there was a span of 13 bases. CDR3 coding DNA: TGCGCCAGCAGCATCGGGGTATTAACTGGAAACACCATATATTTT. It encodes CASSIGVLTGNTIYF.

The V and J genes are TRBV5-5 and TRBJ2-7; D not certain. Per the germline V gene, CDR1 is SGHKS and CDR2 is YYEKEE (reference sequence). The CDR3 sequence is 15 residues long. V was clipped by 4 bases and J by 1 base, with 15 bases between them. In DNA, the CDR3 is TGTGCCAGCAGCCCCATCTTTCAGGAGTCCTACGAGCAGTACTTC. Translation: CASSPIFQESYEQYF. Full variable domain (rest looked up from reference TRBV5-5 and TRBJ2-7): DAGVTQSPTHLIKTRGQQVTLRCSPISGHKSVSWYQQVLGQGPQFIFQYYEKEERGRGNFPDRFSARQFPNYSSELNVNALLLGDSALYLCASSPIFQESYEQYFGPGTRLTVT.

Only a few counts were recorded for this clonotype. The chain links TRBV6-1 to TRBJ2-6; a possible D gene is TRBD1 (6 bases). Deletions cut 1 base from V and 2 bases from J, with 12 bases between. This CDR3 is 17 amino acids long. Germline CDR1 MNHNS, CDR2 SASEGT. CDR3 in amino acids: CASSEVFTGTGANVLTF. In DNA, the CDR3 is TGTGCCAGCAGTGAAGTCTTTACAGGGACTGGGGCCAACGTCCTGACTTTC.

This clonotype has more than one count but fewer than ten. In nucleotides, the CDR3 is TGTGCCACCAGTGACCCCGACAGGGCCAATGAGCAGTTCTTC. Its protein product is CATSDPDRANEQFF. The J gene is TRBJ2-1, the V gene TRBV24-1, with 7 bases fitting TRBD1. The CDR3 has 14 residues. V lost 4 bases to trimming and J lost 6 bases; unmatched junction nucleotides: 5. Germline V gene data show CDR1 as KGHDR and CDR2 as SFDVKD.

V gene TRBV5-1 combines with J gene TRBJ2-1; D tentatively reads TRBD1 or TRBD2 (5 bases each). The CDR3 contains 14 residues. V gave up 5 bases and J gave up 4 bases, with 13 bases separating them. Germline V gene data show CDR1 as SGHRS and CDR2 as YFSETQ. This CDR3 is CASSLRGVYNEQFF. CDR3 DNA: TGCGCCAGCAGTTTACGAGGGGTTTACAATGAGCAGTTCTTC.